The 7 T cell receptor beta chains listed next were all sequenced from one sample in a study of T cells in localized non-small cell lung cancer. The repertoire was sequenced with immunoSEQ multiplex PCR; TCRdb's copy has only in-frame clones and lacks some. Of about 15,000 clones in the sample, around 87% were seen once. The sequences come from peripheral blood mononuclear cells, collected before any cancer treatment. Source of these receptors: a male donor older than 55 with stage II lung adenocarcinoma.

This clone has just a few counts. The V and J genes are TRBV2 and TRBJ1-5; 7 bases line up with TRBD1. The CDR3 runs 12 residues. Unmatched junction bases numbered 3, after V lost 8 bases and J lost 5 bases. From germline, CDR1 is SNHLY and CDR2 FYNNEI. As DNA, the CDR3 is TGTGCCAGCGGGACAGACGATCAGCCCCAGCATTTT. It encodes CASGTDDQPQHF.

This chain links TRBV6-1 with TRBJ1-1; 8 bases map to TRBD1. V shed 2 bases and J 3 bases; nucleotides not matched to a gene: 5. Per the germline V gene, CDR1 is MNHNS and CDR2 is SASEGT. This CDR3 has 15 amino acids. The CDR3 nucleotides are TGTGCCAGCAGTGAATTTCGACAGGGGCACACTGAAGCTTTCTTT. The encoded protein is CASSEFRQGHTEAFF.

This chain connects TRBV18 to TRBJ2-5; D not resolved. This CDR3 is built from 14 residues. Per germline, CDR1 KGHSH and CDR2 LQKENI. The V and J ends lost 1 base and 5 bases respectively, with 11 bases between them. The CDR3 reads CASSPLEGLETQYF. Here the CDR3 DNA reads TGTGCCAGCTCACCACTAGAAGGGTTGGAGACCCAGTACTTC.

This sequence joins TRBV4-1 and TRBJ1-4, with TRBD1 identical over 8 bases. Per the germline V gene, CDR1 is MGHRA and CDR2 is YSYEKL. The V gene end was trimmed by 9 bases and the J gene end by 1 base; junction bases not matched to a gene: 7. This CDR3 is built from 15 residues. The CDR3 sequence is CASTGQGGTNEKLFF. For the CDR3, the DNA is TGCGCCAGTACTGGACAGGGAGGAACTAATGAAAAACTGTTTTTT.

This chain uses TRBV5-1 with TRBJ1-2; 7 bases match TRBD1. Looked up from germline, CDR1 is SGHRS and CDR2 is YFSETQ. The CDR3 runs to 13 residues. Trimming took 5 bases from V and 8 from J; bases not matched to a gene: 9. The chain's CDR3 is CASRLSGTEGYTF. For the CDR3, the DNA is TGCGCCAGCAGACTATCAGGGACAGAAGGCTACACCTTC. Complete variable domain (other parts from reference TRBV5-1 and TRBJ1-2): KAGVTQTPRYLIKTRGQQVTLSCSPISGHRSVSWYQQTPGQGLQFLFEYFSETQRNKGNFPGRFSGRQFSNSRSEMNVSTLELGDSALYLCASRLSGTEGYTFGSGTRLTVV.

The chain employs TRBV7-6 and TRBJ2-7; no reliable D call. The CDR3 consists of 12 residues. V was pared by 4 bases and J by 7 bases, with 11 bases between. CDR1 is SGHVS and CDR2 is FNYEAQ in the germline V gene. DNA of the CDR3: TGTGCCAGCAGCTCCCAACCCTGGGAGCAGTACTTC. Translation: CASSSQPWEQYF.

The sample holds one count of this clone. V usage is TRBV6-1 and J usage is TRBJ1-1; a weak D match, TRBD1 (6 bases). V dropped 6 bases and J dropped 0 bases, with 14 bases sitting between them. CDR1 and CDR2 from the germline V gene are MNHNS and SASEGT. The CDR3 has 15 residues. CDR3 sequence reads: CASSPTTGMNTEAFF. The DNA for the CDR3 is TGTGCCAGCAGCCCGACGACAGGTATGAACACTGAAGCTTTCTTT.